The text below deals with one T cell receptor (beta chain). Its target is unknown. With the read ending 3 residues before the CDR3 end, the germline J gene is used to fill in that end. The V segment lost 6 bases and the J segment 5 bases; nucleotides outside the gene matches: 7. Looked up from germline, CDR1 is SGHTA and CDR2 is FQGNSA. The CDR3 length is 15 residues. The sample comes from a study of T cells in women clearing cervical HPV infection. Across the study: Cases were women with histologically confirmed HPV16-related CIN3 or worse, including a couple of invasive cancers. Blood came at first lesion visit for cases, post-clearance for controls. Notes on the study in general: CIN3+ cases had significantly higher TCR repertoire richness than controls, but evenness did not differ.

The data were produced by immunoSEQ multiplex PCR, yet TCRdb's version contains in-frame clones alone and is incomplete. Recorded here are tens of thousands of clones; the top ten clones represent about 16%. The TCR sequence derives from a woman between 18 and 70 years old with a cervical HPV16 infection that either progressed to CIN3+ or cleared (not recorded which). The sample comprised blood buffy coat. The V and J genes are TRBV7-2 and TRBJ2-2, with 9 bases lining up with TRBD1. Partial CDR3 DNA: TGTGCCAGCAGACCCGGGACAGGGAGGACCGGGGAG. Protein: CASRPGTGRTGE. The whole CDR3 region reads CASRPGTGRTGELFF.